Below, 14 T cell receptor beta chains from the same sample are listed, as sequenced in a study of T cells in Graves' hyperthyroidism and ophthalmopathy. Regions amplified from RNA transcripts were the TCR beta CDR3 regions. A set of HTBI primers served as the primers for a first-round RT-PCR of the TCR CDR3. A single record per CDR3 protein comes from TCRdb applying MiXCR to the multiplex PCR reads. The sample yields over 500,000 distinct CDR3 sequences, 35% to 50% seen once. Input material: peripheral blood or thyroid tissue (not recorded which). The receptors were sampled from an adult woman with Graves' disease, either hyperthyroidism or ophthalmopathy (not recorded which).

As for this clonotype: The junction departs from germline at one end; a sequencing error may be responsible. This chain links TRBV19 with TRBJ2-5, with TRBD2 matching over 16 bases. Germline V gene sequence: CDR1 LNHDA, CDR2 SQIVND (reference sequence). The CDR3 covers 17 residues. CDR3 sequence: CASGPGLAGGFQEAQYF. The CDR3 DNA sequence: TGTGCCAGCGGGCCGGGACTAGCGGGGGGGTTTCAAGAGGCCCAGTACTTC. Full variable domain (missing parts from reference TRBV19 and TRBJ2-5): DGGITQSPKYLFRKEGQNVTLSCEQNLNHDAMYWYRQDPGQGLRLIYYSQIVNDFQKGDIAEGYSVSREKKESFPLTVTSAQKNPTAFYLCASGPGLAGGFQEAQYFGPGTRLLVL.

Of note for this clonotype: One end of the junction is discordant with germline, which a read error may explain. This chain joins TRBV7-2 and TRBJ1-5; D is possibly TRBD1 (5 bases). The CDR3 is 14 amino acids. CDR1 and CDR2 (germline): SGHTA, FQGNSA. The CDR3 loop reads CASSSGDSNKPQHF. The CDR3 nucleotides read TGTGCCAGCAGCTCGGGGGATAGCAATAAGCCCCAGCATTTT.

This clonotype was counted ten times or more. The chain combines TRBV5-1 with TRBJ2-6, with D hard to call. The CDR3 is 16 residues long. With 4 bases removed from V and 0 bases from J, the gap between germline ends came to 11 bases. The germline V gene has CDR1 SGHRS and CDR2 YFSETQ. The CDR3 DNA sequence: TGCGCCAGCAGCGGCGAGGTAGTCTCTGGGGCCAACGTCCTGACTTTC. Translated, it gives CASSGEVVSGANVLTF.

J is TRBJ1-1 and V is TRBV10-1; D unresolved. The CDR3 is 11 residues long. V was shortened by 11 bases and J by 6 bases, with 13 bases between the two germline ends. Germline CDR1 reads WNHNN; CDR2 reads SYGVQD (reference sequence). CDR3 nucleotides: TGCGCCTGGACGACTACAGCTGAAGCTTTCTTT. The encoded protein is CAWTTTAEAFF.

This clonotype has at least ten counts. Its ends do not fully match the called genes, so a read error is possible. The rearrangement joins TRBV7-7 to TRBJ2-5; D not certain. Germline values: CDR1 SSHAT, CDR2 FNYEAQ (reference sequence). This CDR3 is 14 amino acids long. CDR3 amino acids: CASSLGGVSETQYF. CDR3 nucleotide sequence: TGTGCTAGCAGCTTAGGTGGAGTCAGCGAGACCCAGTACTTC.

This clonotype was seen at least ten times. The V and J genes are TRBV7-2 and TRBJ1-1, with 7 bases identical to TRBD1. The germline V gene has CDR1 SGHTA and CDR2 FQGNSA. The CDR3 sequence is 15 residues long. V lost 1 base to trimming and J lost 6 bases; unmatched junction nucleotides: 8. The CDR3 loop is CASSLGQGTRAEAFF. In DNA, the CDR3 is TGTGCCAGCAGCTTAGGACAGGGTACAAGGGCTGAAGCTTTCTTT.

This clonotype was counted a single time. The V and J genes are TRBV10-3 and TRBJ2-5; TRBD1 or TRBD2 may be the D gene (5 bases each). V lost 9 bases to trimming and J lost 4 bases, with 12 bases between them. The CDR3 consists of 12 residues. In germline, CDR1 is ENHRY, CDR2 SYGVKD. CDR3: CAIGLGGETQYF. The CDR3 coding sequence is TGTGCCATAGGCCTTGGGGGAGAGACCCAGTACTTC.

This rearrangement joins TRBV7-2 to TRBJ1-2; D remains ambiguous. The germline CDR1 and CDR2 sequences are SGHTA and FQGNSA. This CDR3 has 14 residues. Trimming removed 5 bases at V and 5 bases at J, with 15 bases between. CDR3 sequence: CASSLTLDGYGYTF. The CDR3 bases are TGTGCCAGCAGCCTAACCCTGGACGGGTATGGCTACACCTTC.

This chain connects TRBV18 to TRBJ1-6; 8 nucleotides align to TRBD1. The CDR3 runs 15 residues. Germline values: CDR1 KGHSH, CDR2 LQKENI. The V segment lost 3 bases and the J segment 10 bases; nucleotides outside the gene matches: 8. The CDR3, as DNA: TGTGCCAGCTCACCGGACAGGGTCGGGGAATCACCCCTCCACTTT. This codes for CASSPDRVGESPLHF. The variable domain in full, completed from reference TRBV18 and TRBJ1-6, reads NAGVMQNPRHLVRRRGQEARLRCSPMKGHSHVYWYRQLPEEGLKFMVYLQKENIIDESGMPKERFSAEFPKEGPSILRIQQVVRGDSAAYFCASSPDRVGESPLHFGNGTRLTVT.

V and J are TRBV10-3 and TRBJ1-5; 8 bases are shared with TRBD1. V dropped 6 bases and J dropped 11; count of bases not matched to a gene: 12. This CDR3 is built from 14 residues. Germline assignment: CDR1 ENHRY and CDR2 SYGVKD. CDR3 DNA sequence: TGTGCCATCAGCCCGGGGACAGGACAAGAGACCCAGCATTTT. This gives the protein CAISPGTGQETQHF.

This clonotype was seen many times. The chain employs TRBV7-9 and TRBJ2-6, with D unclear. The germline V gene encodes CDR1 SEHNR and CDR2 FQNEAQ (reference sequence). The CDR3 spans 15 residues. The ends were cut back, 8 bases at V and 2 bases at J, with 13 bases in the middle. CDR3 DNA: TGTGCCAGCTCCTGGGCACCCACTGGGGCCAACGTCCTGACTTTC. Its protein product is CASSWAPTGANVLTF.

Comments on this clonotype: A read error may account for a junction end that differs from germline. The chain joins TRBV12-3 or TRBV12-4 to TRBJ1-1, with 9 bases aligning to TRBD1. The CDR3 is 14 amino acids. CDR3 protein: CASSLGQGNTEPFF. CDR3 nucleotide sequence: TGTGCCAGCAGCCTCGGACAGGGGAACACTGAACCTTTCTTT.

CDR3 bases: TGTGCCAGCAGCAACGGGGCCAGCAATGAGCAGTTCTTC. It yields the protein CASSNGASNEQFF. The V gene is TRBV7-2, the J gene TRBJ2-1; D might be TRBD1 or TRBD2, each matching 5 bases. Between the trimmed V and J ends, which lost 5 bases and 6 bases, there was a span of 11 bases. The CDR3 extends over 13 amino acids. CDR1 and CDR2 (germline): SGHTA, FQGNSA.

The chain combines TRBV10-3 with TRBJ2-7; D not certain. V was shortened by 6 bases and J by 2 bases, with 8 bases between the two germline ends. CDR1 and CDR2 (germline): ENHRY, SYGVKD. This CDR3 has 12 amino acids. The CDR3 coding sequence is TGTGCCATCAGCGCGACAACCTACGAGCAGTACTTC. Protein sequence: CAISATTYEQYF.